What follows are 10 T cell receptor beta chains derived from one specimen sequenced in a study of blood T cell repertoires in COVID-19 (dated by TCRdb to between 2020 and 2021). Libraries were prepared through the immunoSEQ multiplex PCR assay. TCRdb took this table from immuneACCESS and kept in-frame rearrangements with V and J called. Such tables lack part of the clones; where checked against another copy, unresolved V genes explain under half of the gap, and the rest is unexplained. The sample has 200,000 or so clones on record, about 85% of them singletons. The ten top clones hold about 2.1% of the sample. The sequencing input was peripheral blood. All receptors come from a man in his sixties or seventies with active or convalescent COVID-19.

The CDR3 protein is CSAKDREAGNTIYF. In DNA, the CDR3 is TGCAGCGCAAAAGACAGGGAGGCTGGAAACACCATATATTTT. The V call is TRBV29-1, the J call TRBJ1-3; 7 bases are shared with TRBD1. The V gene end was trimmed by 7 bases and the J gene end by 2 bases; junction bases not matched to a gene: 8. CDR3 length equals 14 residues. Germline CDR1 and CDR2: SQVTM and ANQGSEA.

The V gene is TRBV6-5, the J gene TRBJ1-6; 9 nucleotides line up with TRBD1. The CDR3 runs 16 residues. From germline, CDR1 is MNHEY and CDR2 SVGAGI. V lost 2 bases, J lost 4 bases, and 3 bases stayed unmatched. The CDR3 is CASSYGTGRYNSPLHF. In DNA, the CDR3 is TGTGCCAGCAGTTACGGGACAGGGAGGTATAATTCACCCCTCCACTTT.

This clone was detected only once. CDR3 sequence: CAMQGSTTDTQYF. Written as DNA, the CDR3 is TGTGCCATGCAGGGGTCGACCACAGATACGCAGTATTTT. J is TRBJ2-3 and V is TRBV10-3; weak D call: TRBD1 (6 bases). CDR3 length equals 13 residues. Germline CDR1 and CDR2: ENHRY and SYGVKD. V lost 9 bases and J 2 bases, leaving 12 bases between the germline ends.

There are a few counts of this clone. The chain carries TRBV11-2 and TRBJ2-2; 10 nucleotides align to TRBD2. The CDR3 sequence is 17 residues long. V lost 8 bases and J lost 4; bases outside the gene matches: 13. The germline V gene encodes CDR1 SGHAT and CDR2 FQNNGV. Written as DNA, the CDR3 is TGTGCCAGCTCCCGATTGAGCGGGGGGGGAGGCACCGGGGAGCTGTTTTTT. As protein: CASSRLSGGGGTGELFF. Drawing the rest from reference TRBV11-2 and TRBJ2-2, the complete variable domain is EAGVAQSPRYKIIEKRQSVAFWCNPISGHATLYWYQQILGQGPKLLIQFQNNGVVDDSQLPKDRFSAERLKGVDSTLKIQPAKLEDSAVYLCASSRLSGGGGTGELFFGEGSRLTVL.

In its sample, this clone was seen a few times. The chain has TRBV6-5 and TRBJ1-2, with 11 bases that match TRBD1. Germline V lookup: CDR1 MNHEY, CDR2 SVGAGI. The J segment lost 8 bases and the V segment lost 6 bases, leaving 5 bases of the junction unmatched. The length of the CDR3 is 13 residues. CDR3 sequence reads: CASRGQGVWGYTF. For the CDR3, the DNA is TGTGCCAGCAGGGGACAGGGGGTTTGGGGCTACACCTTC.

The chain combines TRBV28 with TRBJ1-2; a possible D gene is TRBD1 (6 bases). The CDR3 sequence is 13 residues long. The germline gives CDR1 MDHEN, CDR2 SYDVKM. The V gene lost 7 bases and the J gene lost 4 bases, with 13 bases spanning the gap. This chain's CDR3 is CASTTRGSYGYTF. CDR3 DNA sequence: TGTGCCAGCACCACCAGGGGATCCTATGGCTACACCTTC.

This chain joins TRBV5-1 and TRBJ2-5; D call uncertain. CDR1 and CDR2 from the germline V gene are SGHRS and YFSETQ. V was trimmed by 1 base and J by 7 bases, leaving 8 bases between them. CDR3 length equals 12 residues. The CDR3 protein is CASSLPESTQYF. Written as DNA, the CDR3 is TGCGCCAGCAGCTTGCCCGAGTCGACCCAGTACTTC.

The CDR3 DNA follows: TGTGCCAGCAGGGCCGGGAAGGGGCAGTTCTTC. Amino acid sequence: CASRAGKGQFF. The chain uses TRBV2 and TRBJ2-1; the D gene is possibly TRBD2 (5 bases). V dropped 6 bases and J dropped 12 bases, with 12 bases sitting between them. Germline V CDR1 and CDR2: SNHLY, FYNNEI. The CDR3 is 11 amino acids.

This chain links TRBV5-1 with TRBJ1-2; 8 positions agree with TRBD1. The CDR3 runs 16 residues. Trimming cost V 0 bases and J 4 bases; bases outside gene matches: 8. Per the germline V gene, CDR1 is SGHRS and CDR2 is YFSETQ. CDR3 DNA sequence: TGCGCCAGCAGCTTGGATGGACAGGGAAGTCCCTATGGCTACACCTTC. This sequence encodes CASSLDGQGSPYGYTF.

This clone was detected only once. V is TRBV3-1 (or the pseudogene TRBV3-2) and J is TRBJ1-5; 7 positions agree with TRBD1. This CDR3 contains 13 residues. Germline V lookup: CDR1 LGHDT, CDR2 YNNKEL (reference sequence). V shed 1 base and J 7 bases; nucleotides not matched to a gene: 1. The CDR3 nucleotides are TGTGCCAGCAGCCAAGCGACAGGGCAGCCCCAGCATTTT. Encoded protein: CASSQATGQPQHF.